A selection of T cell receptor beta chains follows, all from one sample in a study of naive and memory T cell subsets. Using its own MiXCR run on the UMI-ligation and nested PCR reads, TCRdb lists one record per CDR3 protein. Among about 82,000 distinct CDR3 sequences listed, around 9% were seen once. The sample comprised naive CD8+ T cells from blood. These receptors were obtained from a human donor in good health. The CDR3 runs from the conserved cysteine through the conserved F or W. A D gene is named only where the DNA matches it firmly. The size field is filled for only some rows; it gives once, few, many or a size class.

abundance	v_gene	d_gene	j_gene	CDR3aa	CDR3nt
many	TRBV27	-	TRBJ1-1	CASMAYNTEAFF	TGTGCCAGCATGGCCTACAACACTGAAGCTTTCTTT
many	TRBV27	TRBD1	TRBJ2-2	CAVRTGVHGELFF	TGTGCCGTACGGACAGGAGTTCACGGGGAGCTGTTTTTT
few	TRBV29-1	TRBD2	TRBJ2-7	CSVEPTSGRVDEQYF	TGCAGCGTCGAACCGACTAGCGGGAGGGTGGACGAGCAGTACTTC
-	TRBV10-2	TRBD1	TRBJ1-1	CASSGTGVFNEAFF	TGCGCCAGCAGTGGGACAGGGGTTTTTAATGAAGCTTTCTTT
many	TRBV27	TRBD1	TRBJ2-7	CASSLGRGSYEQYF	TGTGCCAGCAGTTTGGGCAGGGGGTCCTACGAGCAGTACTTC
many	TRBV10-1	-	TRBJ1-1	CASSDVQGDEAFF	TGCGCCAGCAGTGATGTCCAGGGAGATGAAGCTTTCTTT
few	TRBV5-1	-	TRBJ2-3	CASSLFLAGDSPVDTQYF	TGCGCCAGCAGCTTGTTCCTCGCAGGGGACTCCCCCGTAGATACGCAGTATTTT
many	TRBV29-1	TRBD2	TRBJ2-1	CSVEALLAGGPHNEQFF	TGCAGCGTTGAAGCGTTGCTAGCGGGAGGGCCCCACAATGAGCAGTTCTTC
few	TRBV4-3	-	TRBJ1-1	CASSQDEAGEAFF	TGCGCCAGCAGCCAAGATGAGGCAGGGGAAGCTTTCTTT
many	TRBV6-4	-	TRBJ2-2	CASSDVTGELFF	TGTGCCAGCAGTGACGTGACCGGGGAGCTGTTTTTT
-	TRBV12-3/TRBV12-4	-	TRBJ2-1	CASRAGLGSYNEQFF	TGTGCCAGCAGGGCCGGCCTCGGGTCCTACAATGAGCAGTTCTTC
many	TRBV5-4	TRBD2	TRBJ2-7	CASSLDLAGGYEQYF	TGTGCCAGCAGCTTGGACCTAGCGGGAGGTTACGAGCAGTACTTC
-	TRBV7-9	TRBD1	TRBJ2-7	CASSAGTGGPYEQYF	TGTGCCAGCAGCGCCGGGACAGGGGGCCCGTACGAGCAGTACTTC
-	TRBV6-2/TRBV6-3	TRBD2	TRBJ2-5	CASSYDGGRAAGETQYF	TGTGCCAGCAGTTACGACGGCGGGAGGGCCGCTGGGGAGACCCAGTACTTC
many	TRBV27	-	TRBJ1-5	CASSSDSNQPQHF	TGTGCCAGCAGTTCAGATAGCAATCAGCCCCAGCATTTT
few	TRBV6-4	-	TRBJ1-5	CASSLPRAGPFIQPQHF	TGTGCCAGCAGCCTACCTCGGGCAGGGCCGTTTATTCAGCCCCAGCATTTT
-	TRBV7-2	-	TRBJ2-6	CASSLVHLISGANVLTF	TGTGCCAGCAGCTTAGTGCACCTTATCTCTGGGGCCAACGTCCTGACTTTC
-	TRBV10-3	-	TRBJ2-7	CAISPGLGYEQYF	TGTGCCATCAGTCCCGGGTTAGGCTACGAGCAGTACTTC
many	TRBV28	TRBD1	TRBJ2-7	CASSLSRTGEVVEQYF	TGTGCCAGCAGTTTATCAAGGACAGGGGAGGTTGTCGAGCAGTACTTC
few	TRBV2	-	TRBJ2-7	CASSGDNSYEQYF	TGTGCCAGCAGTGGAGACAACTCCTACGAGCAGTACTTC
few	TRBV15	-	TRBJ1-1	CATSRRGTPDTHTEAFF	TGTGCCACCAGCCGGCGAGGGACGCCCGACACCCACACTGAAGCTTTCTTT
many	TRBV12-5	TRBD2	TRBJ2-3	CASGWTSGRTDTQYF	TGTGCTAGTGGTTGGACTAGCGGGAGGACAGATACGCAGTATTTT
-	TRBV29-1	-	TRBJ2-5	CSVLGGQETQYF	TGCAGCGTACTGGGGGGACAAGAGACCCAGTACTTC
few	TRBV28	-	TRBJ1-2	CASSFDSTHYGYTF	TGTGCCAGCAGTTTTGACAGTACCCACTATGGCTACACCTTC
-	TRBV19	-	TRBJ2-7	CASSIGQADEQYF	TGTGCCAGTAGTATTGGGCAGGCCGACGAGCAGTACTTC
few	TRBV5-4	-	TRBJ2-1	CASNEYNEQFF	TGTGCCAGCAATGAGTACAATGAGCAGTTCTTC